The 16 T cell receptor beta chains below come from one sample, sequenced in a study of T cells after yellow fever vaccination. TCRdb used MiXCR to reprocess the 5' RACE reads, holding one entry per CDR3 protein. The table lists around 260,000 distinct CDR3 sequences, about 5.2% of them singletons. Specimen: CD4+ T cells sorted from PBMCs, collected on the day of the yellow fever booster vaccination. The receptor set was obtained from a man younger than 30 who received the YFV17D yellow fever vaccine.

The sample holds many counts of this clonotype. V is TRBV7-2 and J is TRBJ1-1; the D gene is possibly TRBD1 (5 bases). CDR1 and CDR2 from the germline V gene are SGHTA and FQGNSA. The length of the CDR3 is 14 residues. Trimming stripped 6 bases from V and 1 base from J, with 12 bases between. CDR3 region: CASRPDRWNTEAFF. CDR3 bases: TGTGCCAGCAGGCCCGACAGATGGAACACTGAAGCTTTCTTT. The variable domain in full, completed from reference TRBV7-2 and TRBJ1-1, reads GAGVSQSPSNKVTEKGKDVELRCDPISGHTALYWYRQSLGQGLEFLIYFQGNSAPDKSGLPSDRFSAERTGGSVSTLTIQRTQQEDSAVYLCASRPDRWNTEAFFGQGTRLTVV.

Many counts were recorded for this clonotype. CDR3 amino acids: CASSFSGGGTDTQYF. The CDR3 DNA reads as TGTGCCAGCAGCTTTAGCGGGGGGGGCACAGATACGCAGTATTTT. This chain joins TRBV5-4 and TRBJ2-3; the match to TRBD2 covers 11 bases. Germline trimming cut 2 bases from V and 1 base from J; bases unmatched to any gene: 0. Germline V CDR1 and CDR2: SGHNT, YYREEE (reference sequence). The CDR3 runs 15 residues.

This clonotype was recorded many times. The chain combines TRBV7-9 with TRBJ2-5, with D tentatively TRBD1 or TRBD2 (5 bases each). The CDR3 sequence is 12 residues long. The V end was cut by 3 bases, the J end by 6 bases, with 8 bases between. Per the germline V gene, CDR1 is SEHNR and CDR2 is FQNEAQ (reference sequence). The CDR3 sequence is CASSLWGQTQYF. The CDR3 DNA sequence: TGTGCCAGCAGCTTGTGGGGACAGACCCAGTACTTC.

This clonotype showed up many times. The chain recombines TRBV4-3 with TRBJ1-2; weak D call: TRBD1 (6 bases). Germline V gene lookup returns CDR1 LGHNA and CDR2 YSLEER. The CDR3 length is 15 residues. Trimming shortened V by 1 base and J by 3 bases, and 12 bases separated the two germline ends. The CDR3 is CASSQGHKGDYGYTF. CDR3 nucleotides: TGCGCCAGCAGCCAAGGTCACAAGGGGGACTATGGCTACACCTTC.

This clonotype came up many times. The CDR3 loop reads CASSQDRGFNGYTF. The CDR3 coding sequence is TGCGCCAGCAGCCAAGACCGGGGGTTCAATGGCTACACCTTC. The V and J genes are TRBV4-1 and TRBJ1-2, with D possibly being TRBD1 (5 bases). Germline CDR1 reads MGHRA; CDR2 reads YSYEKL. V lost 0 bases and J 6 bases, leaving 11 bases between the germline ends. The CDR3 consists of 14 residues.

This clonotype was seen a few times. The gene calls are TRBV7-9 and TRBJ2-7; D is undetermined. Germline CDR1 SEHNR, CDR2 FQNEAQ (reference sequence). With 2 bases removed from V and 5 bases from J, the gap between germline ends came to 7 bases. The length of the CDR3 is 12 residues. The CDR3: CASSLSLDEQYF. In DNA form, the CDR3 reads TGTGCCAGCAGCTTATCTCTCGACGAGCAGTACTTC. Based on the CDR3 plus reference TRBV7-9 and TRBJ2-7, the full variable domain is DTGVSQNPRHKITKRGQNVTFRCDPISEHNRLYWYRQTLGQGPEFLTYFQNEAQLEKSRLLSDRFSAERPKGSFSTLEIQRTEQGDSAMYLCASSLSLDEQYFGPGTRLTVT.

The chain carries TRBV19 and TRBJ1-1; D is unresolved. V shed 8 bases and J shed 6 bases, with 10 bases lying between them. The length of the CDR3 is 11 residues. Germline values: CDR1 LNHDA, CDR2 SQIVND (reference sequence). The CDR3 coding sequence is TGTGCCAGTTGGTTCGACGCTGAAGCTTTCTTT. Its protein is CASWFDAEAFF. Looking up the rest from reference TRBV19 and TRBJ1-1 gives the full variable domain: DGGITQSPKYLFRKEGQNVTLSCEQNLNHDAMYWYRQDPGQGLRLIYYSQIVNDFQKGDIAEGYSVSREKKESFPLTVTSAQKNPTAFYLCASWFDAEAFFGQGTRLTVV.

This clonotype has a count of ten or more. The chain employs TRBV4-1 and TRBJ2-7; maybe TRBD2 (6 bases). CDR1 and CDR2 from the germline V gene are MGHRA and YSYEKL. This CDR3 has 15 residues. With 0 bases removed from V and 2 bases from J, the gap between germline ends came to 11 bases. The CDR3 DNA follows: TGCGCCAGCAGCCAAGATGGAGGGTACCCCTACGAGCAGTACGTC. It translates to CASSQDGGYPYEQYV.

The genes are TRBV5-1 and TRBJ2-3, with a weak D call TRBD1 (6 bases). The CDR3 is 16 residues long. Trimming cost V 7 bases and J 1 base, with 19 bases left between them. Germline CDR1 reads SGHRS; CDR2 reads YFSETQ. The CDR3 coding sequence is TGCGCCAGCCAAACTTTACAGGGTATGGGCACAGATACGCAGTATTTT. Amino acids: CASQTLQGMGTDTQYF. Supplemented by reference TRBV5-1 and TRBJ2-3, the full variable domain reads KAGVTQTPRYLIKTRGQQVTLSCSPISGHRSVSWYQQTPGQGLQFLFEYFSETQRNKGNFPGRFSGRQFSNSRSEMNVSTLELGDSALYLCASQTLQGMGTDTQYFGPGTRLTVL.

This clonotype occurred many times. V usage is TRBV15 and J usage is TRBJ2-1; 12 nucleotides line up with TRBD2. The CDR3 has 15 amino acids. CDR1 is LNHNV, CDR2 YYDKDF, per germline (reference sequence). J lost 7 bases, V lost 1 base, and 2 bases had no gene match. CDR3 in DNA: TGTGCCACCAGCAGAGCCCTAGCGGGGGGGAATGAGCAGTTCTTC. Translation gives CATSRALAGGNEQFF.

The chain is built from TRBV18 and TRBJ2-2; tentatively, D is TRBD1 (5 bases). CDR1 is KGHSH, CDR2 LQKENI, per germline. The ends were cut back, 6 bases at V and 1 base at J, with 15 bases in the middle. The CDR3 extends over 16 amino acids. CDR3 DNA sequence: TGTGCCAGCTCCCGAGGAACAGGCCTGAACACCGGGGAGCTGTTTTTT. This codes for CASSRGTGLNTGELFF.

A few counts support this clonotype. The DNA for the CDR3 is TGTGCCAGCAGTACAGGGGCGGTTCAGCCCCAGCATTTT. Encoded protein: CASSTGAVQPQHF. The chain uses TRBV2 and TRBJ1-5; 7 nucleotides match TRBD1. Trimming cost V 5 bases and J 6 bases; bases outside gene matches: 4. CDR3 length: 13 residues. Germline CDR1 reads SNHLY; CDR2 reads FYNNEI. Complete variable domain (other parts from reference TRBV2 and TRBJ1-5): EPEVTQTPSHQVTQMGQEVILRCVPISNHLYFYWYRQILGQKVEFLVSFYNNEISEKSEIFDDQFSVERPDGSNFTLKIRSTKLEDSAMYFCASSTGAVQPQHFGDGTRLSIL.

This clonotype has a handful of counts. This sequence joins TRBV11-3 and TRBJ2-3; TRBD2 aligns across 9 bases. The length of the CDR3 is 15 residues. With 5 bases clipped from V and 1 base from J, the junction kept 4 bases outside the gene matches. CDR1 is SGHNT and CDR2 is YENEEA in the germline V gene. The CDR3 DNA reads as TGTGCCAGCAGCCCTAGCGGGACCCGCACAGATACGCAGTATTTT. As protein: CASSPSGTRTDTQYF.

Many counts were recorded for this clonotype. The CDR3 region is CASSYVAGATPNEQFF. DNA for the CDR3: TGTGCCAGCAGTTACGTAGCGGGGGCTACTCCTAATGAGCAGTTCTTC. This chain connects TRBV7-3 to TRBJ2-1; 9 bases fit TRBD2. This CDR3 is built from 16 residues. V was pared by 6 bases and J by 7 bases, with 13 bases of the junction left unmatched. The germline V gene encodes CDR1 SGHTA and CDR2 FQGTGA.

This clonotype was counted ten times or more. The chain combines TRBV7-2 with TRBJ2-5, with D uncertain. This CDR3 is 15 amino acids long. Trimming left V 1 base short and J 0 bases short, with 9 bases between. Germline-derived CDR1 and CDR2 are SGHTA and FQGNSA. CDR3 nucleotides: TGTGCCAGCAGCTTAGGGGGATGGGACCAAGAGACCCAGTACTTC. This translates into CASSLGGWDQETQYF. The entire variable domain, with the rest obtained from reference TRBV7-2 and TRBJ2-5, is as follows: GAGVSQSPSNKVTEKGKDVELRCDPISGHTALYWYRQSLGQGLEFLIYFQGNSAPDKSGLPSDRFSAERTGGSVSTLTIQRTQQEDSAVYLCASSLGGWDQETQYFGPGTRLLVL.

The chain carries TRBV6-5 and TRBJ1-4, with D maybe TRBD1 (6 bases). CDR3 size: 13 residues. The V and J ends lost 6 bases and 4 bases respectively, with 9 bases between them. In germline, CDR1 is MNHEY, CDR2 SVGAGI. The CDR3 bases are TGTGCCAGCAGACAGGGTGGTAATGAAAAACTGTTTTTT. Translating gives CASRQGGNEKLFF.